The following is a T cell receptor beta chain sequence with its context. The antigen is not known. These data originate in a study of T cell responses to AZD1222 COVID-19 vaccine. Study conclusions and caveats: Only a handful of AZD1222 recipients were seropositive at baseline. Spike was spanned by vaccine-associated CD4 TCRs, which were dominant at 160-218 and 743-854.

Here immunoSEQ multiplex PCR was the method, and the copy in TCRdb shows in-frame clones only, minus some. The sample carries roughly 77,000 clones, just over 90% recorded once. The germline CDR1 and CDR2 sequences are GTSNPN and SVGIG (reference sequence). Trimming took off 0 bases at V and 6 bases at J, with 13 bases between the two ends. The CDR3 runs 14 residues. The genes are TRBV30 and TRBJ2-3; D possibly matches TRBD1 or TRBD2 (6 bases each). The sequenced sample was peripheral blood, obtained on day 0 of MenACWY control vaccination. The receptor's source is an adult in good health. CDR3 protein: CAWSVGGTTDTQYF. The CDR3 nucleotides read TGTGCCTGGAGTGTAGGGGGGACGACGGATACGCAGTATTTT.